This TCR beta chain derives from a study of T cell responses to AZD1222 COVID-19 vaccine. Trimming took off 5 bases at V and 5 bases at J, with 15 bases between the two ends. There are 15 residues in the CDR3. Per the germline V gene, CDR1 is SNHLY and CDR2 is FYNNEI. The protocol was immunoSEQ multiplex PCR, while the TCRdb copy is restricted to in-frame clones and leaves out a portion. Here the sample spans roughly 100,000 clones, 92% being singletons. General study findings and limits: Donors in the cohort were predominantly white British and more often female, and clonal diversity was possibly underestimated. Two AZD1222 doses significantly raised spike-specific TCR breadth and depth over controls. Only after the peak T cell response were repertoires sampled. Per reports, nearly half of all spike-specific TCRs target regions that are unmutated in variants.

Regarding this clone: What it binds is unknown.

The starting material was peripheral blood, obtained on day 0 of AZD1222 vaccination. The chain couples TRBV2 to TRBJ1-4; D is unclear. This receptor was identified in an adult in good health. The CDR3 loop is CASSPTANPNEKLFF. The CDR3, as DNA: TGTGCCAGCAGTCCAACAGCGAACCCAAATGAAAAACTGTTTTTT.